This T cell receptor beta chain was captured in a study of a mutant IDH1 vaccine in newly diagnosed glioma. In the study overall: Vaccines began 4-6 weeks after radiotherapy alone, or with temozolomide cycles.

General observations from the study: Seemingly, top peripheral T cell clonotype changes bore no relation to pseudoprogression.

V lost 7 bases and J 3 bases, leaving 15 bases between the germline ends. Per germline, CDR1 SQVTM and CDR2 ANQGSEA. The CDR3 consists of 13 residues. Time point noted: week 47, end of study. Doses consisted of 300 ug of mutant IDH1 20-mer peptide each, paired with topical imiquimod. Each patient was administered eight vaccinations, scheduled in weeks 1, 3, 5, 7, 11, 15, 19 and 23. The protocol was immunoSEQ multiplex PCR, while the TCRdb copy is restricted to in-frame clones and leaves out a portion. This sample has 58,000 or so clones, with roughly four fifths found just once. Details on this clone: Its antigen remains unidentified.

The V gene is TRBV29-1, the J gene TRBJ1-1; D uncertain. The receptor comes from a woman in her fifties or sixties with glioma. The sequenced sample was PBMCs, obtained from a glioma patient whose treatment included an IDH1 peptide vaccine. The CDR3 spells CSARVGIDTEAFF. As DNA, the CDR3 is TGCAGCGCCCGAGTGGGGATCGACACTGAAGCTTTCTTT.